The present entry profiles one TCR beta chain with its context. Its antigen is not known. This CDR3 comprises 15 residues. J was trimmed by 9 bases and V by 5 bases; bases with no gene match: 8. CDR1 SGHTA and CDR2 FQGNSA come from the germline V gene. Sequenced by immunoSEQ multiplex PCR; TCRdb stores in-frame clones only, minus some. The sample has over 30,000 clones; around 80% are singletons. This record belongs to a study of OX40 agonist ivuxolimab in advanced cancers. Looking at the study overall: A male proportion of approximately 83% was recorded, with mean age roughly 62 years and range about 23 to 90. Two cutaneous melanoma patients and one hepatocellular carcinoma patient, three in all, had partial responses.

Findings of the study overall: Compared with CD4+, CD8+ T cells on average had more expanded clones.

Patients with a history of autoimmune disease or on systemic immunosuppression were excluded. V gene TRBV7-2 combines with J gene TRBJ1-6, with 9 nucleotides matching TRBD1. This receptor was identified in an adult with an advanced solid tumor such as melanoma, head and neck, liver or kidney cancer. The sequencing here drew on CD4+ or CD8+ T cells sorted from blood, taken in a trial of the OX40 agonist ivuxolimab. The CDR3 protein is CASSPRTGEASPLHF. The CDR3 coding sequence is TGTGCCAGCAGCCCAAGGACAGGGGAGGCTTCACCCCTCCACTTT.